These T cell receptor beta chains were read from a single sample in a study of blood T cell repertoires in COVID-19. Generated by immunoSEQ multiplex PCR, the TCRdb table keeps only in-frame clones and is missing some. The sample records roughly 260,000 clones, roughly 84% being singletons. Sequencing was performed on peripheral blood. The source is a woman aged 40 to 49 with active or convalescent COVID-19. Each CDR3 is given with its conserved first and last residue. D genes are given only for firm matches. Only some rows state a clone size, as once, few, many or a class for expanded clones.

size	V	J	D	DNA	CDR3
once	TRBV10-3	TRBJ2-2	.	TGTGCCACCCAATGGGACTTAGCGAACACCGGGGAGCTGTTTTTT	CATQWDLANTGELFF
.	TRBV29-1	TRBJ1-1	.	TGCAGCGTGGACCCCCAGGGAGGCACTGAAGCTTTCTTT	CSVDPQGGTEAFF
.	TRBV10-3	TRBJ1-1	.	TGTGCCATCAGTGAAGAAAGGCGGATGAACACTGAAGCTTTCTTT	CAISEERRMNTEAFF
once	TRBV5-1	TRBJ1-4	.	TGCGCCAGCAGCTTGGGGACAGTCACTAATGAAAAACTGTTTTTT	CASSLGTVTNEKLFF
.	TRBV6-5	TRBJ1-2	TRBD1	TGTGCCAGCAGCCTCCGGGGACAGTACTATGGCTACACCTTC	CASSLRGQYYGYTF
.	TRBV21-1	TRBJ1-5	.	TGTGCCAGCAGCAAGACGGGAAATCAGCCCCAGCATTTT	CASSKTGNQPQHF
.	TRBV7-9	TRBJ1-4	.	TGTGCCAGCAGGGCAGGGGACCCTAATGAAAAACTGTTTTTT	CASRAGDPNEKLFF
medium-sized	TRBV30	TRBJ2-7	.	TGTGCCTGGAAGGTCTCTAGCTTCCCCTACGAGCAGTACTTC	CAWKVSSFPYEQYF
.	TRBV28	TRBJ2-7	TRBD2	TGTGCCAGCAGTTTATGGGCTAGCGGGTCCTACGAGCAGTACTTC	CASSLWASGSYEQYF
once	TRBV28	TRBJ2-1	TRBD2	TGTGCCAGCAGTCCCGGGACAGGGGTAGGACTAGCGGGGGGGCTCTCCTACAATGAGCAGTTCTTC	CASSPGTGVGLAGGLSYNEQFF